This T cell receptor (beta chain) was captured by sequencing in a study of naive and memory T cell subsets. Study conclusions and caveats: From naive to CM, EM and EMRA, diversity decreased and Gini increased. A few larger clonotypes appeared in naive repertoires, especially CD8, possibly memory cells re-expressing CD45RA.

Alpha and beta libraries were amplified separately from the second PCR onward. CD8 T cells were positively selected from what remained after CD4 positive selection. This clonotype has more than one count but fewer than ten. What it binds is unknown. Germline V gene data show CDR1 as MDHEN and CDR2 as SYDVKM. This CDR3 contains 15 residues. The trim removed 3 bases at V and 6 bases at J, leaving 5 bases unmatched. An equimolar mix of two oligonucleotides served as the beta constant-region primer for TRBC1 and TRBC2. Four rounds of PCR amplified the ligated cDNA using nested alpha and beta constant-region primers plus SP2. Ligation attached a single-stranded oligonucleotide with a 12-nucleotide UMI and the SP2 primer to the cDNA 3' end. TCRdb reanalysed the UMI-ligation and nested PCR reads using MiXCR and keeps one entry per CDR3 protein. The repertoire holds more than 120,000 distinct CDR3 sequences, with 15% to 25% as singletons.

This chain uses TRBV28 with TRBJ2-7, with TRBD2 identical over 13 bases. Material: naive CD8+ T cells from blood. This sequence was found in a human donor in good health. CDR3 nucleotides: TGTGCCAGCAGTTTCACTAGCGGGAGGGCGGGCGAGCAGTACTTC. Translating it yields CASSFTSGRAGEQYF.